This T cell receptor (beta chain) was identified during a study of early T cells in non-severe SARS-CoV-2 infection. Ten or more counts support this clonotype. Its target is unknown. Broader study findings: Database matching using VDJdb favored anti-spike CD8 responses, with private and CD4 specificities left missing.

Researchers tagged individual cDNA molecules with unique molecular identifiers. TCRdb analysed the 5' RACE reads with MiXCR anew, one entry per CDR3 protein. The table has roughly 61,000 distinct CDR3 sequences, under 10% seen once. Sequencing input: whole blood. This TCR came from an adult who was a healthcare worker with PCR-confirmed SARS-CoV-2 infection or an uninfected control (not recorded which).

The CDR3 loop reads CAWRPSQVGMGKLFF. DNA for the CDR3: TGTGCCTGGAGGCCGAGTCAGGTCGGGATGGGAAAACTGTTTTTT. The chain links TRBV30 to TRBJ1-4; D ambiguous. The CDR3 is made up of 15 amino acids. Germline-derived CDR1 and CDR2 are GTSNPN and SVGIG (reference sequence). V was cut by 3 bases and J by 10 bases, with 21 bases left in between.